Below, 10 T cell receptor beta chains from the same sample are listed, as sequenced in a study of beta chain features in type 1 diabetes. Overall study findings and caveats: Shorter TCRB CDR3s, moderately but significantly so, marked every one of the four CD4+ subsets in Type 1 diabetes patients.

The investigators reverse transcribed all of the isolated RNA, so they sequenced expressed TCRB transcripts. This table comes from immunoSEQ multiplex PCR, and its TCRdb copy is limited to in-frame clones, with some not included. The table has around 150,000 clones, 10% seen once; the top ten hold 0.5%. These receptors are not linked to any known antigen. The specimen was central memory CD4+ T cells from blood. The source of these receptors is a young man with type 1 diabetes.

This clone appeared a few times. The chain has TRBV18 and TRBJ2-7; D gene uncertain. CDR1 and CDR2 from the germline V gene are KGHSH and LQKENI. Between the trimmed V and J ends, which lost 3 bases and 3 bases, there was a span of 15 bases. CDR3 size: 15 residues. CDR3 DNA: TGTGCCAGCTCACCCGGAGTTGCGCAGATCTACGAGCAGTACTTC. It specifies CASSPGVAQIYEQYF.

This clone was found a few times. The J gene is TRBJ2-7, the V gene TRBV5-4; TRBD1 matches 10 bases. Germline CDR1 reads SGHNT; CDR2 reads YYREEE (reference sequence). V lost 4 bases and J lost 3; bases outside the gene matches: 1. CDR3 length equals 13 residues. The CDR3 loop is CASSRDRGYEQYF. The CDR3 nucleotides read TGTGCCAGCAGCCGGGACAGGGGCTACGAGCAGTACTTC.

V usage is TRBV18 and J usage is TRBJ2-7; 13 bases fit TRBD2. Unmatched junction bases numbered 9, after V lost 6 bases and J lost 7 bases. Germline V lookup: CDR1 KGHSH, CDR2 LQKENI. The CDR3 contains 15 residues. CDR3 amino acids: CASSPGLAGEGEQYF. DNA of the CDR3: TGTGCCAGCTCCCCCGGACTAGCGGGGGAGGGTGAGCAGTACTTC.

This clone was picked up a small number of times. V gene TRBV6-5 combines with J gene TRBJ2-7; possibly TRBD2 for D (5 bases). Germline loops: CDR1 MNHEY, CDR2 SVGAGI. V was pared by 6 bases and J by 2 bases, with 11 bases between. There are 13 residues in the CDR3. CDR3 protein: CASRVGLAYEQYF. In DNA form, the CDR3 reads TGTGCCAGCAGAGTTGGACTGGCCTACGAGCAGTACTTC.

In nucleotides, the CDR3 is TGTGCCAGCGGAGGGACAGGGTGGACCGAGCAGTACTTC. Translated: CASGGTGWTEQYF. The genes are TRBV7-2 and TRBJ2-5; 9 bases align to TRBD1. The DNA end lines up better with TRBJ2-7; the J call may be wrong. The CDR3 runs 13 residues. CDR1 is SGHTA and CDR2 is FQGNSA in the germline V gene.

V and J are TRBV2 and TRBJ1-2; no clear D. The V and J ends lost 7 bases and 6 bases respectively, with 12 bases between them. Germline-derived CDR1 and CDR2 are SNHLY and FYNNEI. This CDR3 has 12 amino acids. The CDR3: CASKPFANGYTF. As DNA, the CDR3 is TGTGCCAGCAAACCTTTTGCTAATGGCTACACCTTC.

This clone was detected a few times. The rearrangement links TRBV4-2 to TRBJ2-1; maybe TRBD2 (5 bases). The CDR3 length is 16 residues. The V end was cut by 1 base, the J end by 0 bases, with 10 bases between. The germline CDR1 and CDR2 sequences are LGHNA and YNFKEQ. The CDR3 nucleotides read TGTGCCAGCAGCCAAGGCTCAGCGGACTCCTACAATGAGCAGTTCTTC. Protein: CASSQGSADSYNEQFF.

The chain has TRBV6-5 and TRBJ1-2, with D perhaps TRBD1 (5 bases). V lost 6 bases, J lost 4 bases, and 15 bases lay in between. The germline V gene has CDR1 MNHEY and CDR2 SVGAGI. The CDR3 contains 14 residues. The CDR3 here is CASSQLLGGYGYTF. CDR3 in DNA: TGTGCCAGCAGCCAATTGCTCGGGGGCTATGGCTACACCTTC.

The chain links TRBV18 to TRBJ2-7; possible D gene TRBD1, 6 bases. CDR3 length: 14 amino acids. V was trimmed by 3 bases and J by 5 bases, leaving 14 bases between them. Germline values: CDR1 KGHSH, CDR2 LQKENI. This CDR3 reads CASSPNYRAHEQYF. The CDR3 region has the DNA TGTGCCAGCTCACCTAACTACAGGGCCCACGAGCAGTACTTC.

The CDR3 loop reads CASSPRQGRDTGELFF. The DNA for the CDR3 is TGTGCCAGCTCACCGCGACAGGGGCGGGACACCGGGGAGCTGTTTTTT. The chain uses TRBV18 and TRBJ2-2; 8 nucleotides agree with TRBD1. V was pared by 3 bases and J by 3 bases, with 6 bases of the junction left unmatched. CDR1 and CDR2 (germline): KGHSH, LQKENI. The CDR3 is made up of 16 amino acids. Complete variable domain (other parts from reference TRBV18 and TRBJ2-2): NAGVMQNPRHLVRRRGQEARLRCSPMKGHSHVYWYRQLPEEGLKFMVYLQKENIIDESGMPKERFSAEFPKEGPSILRIQQVVRGDSAAYFCASSPRQGRDTGELFFGEGSRLTVL.